The present entry profiles one T cell receptor beta chain with its context. Its antigen is still unknown. Every isolated RNA sample was fully reverse transcribed, so sequencing captured expressed TCRB transcripts. Some clones are missing from TCRdb's copy, which holds only in-frame ones; the method was immunoSEQ multiplex PCR. This sample has hundreds of thousands of clones, with 25% to 35% found just once. This entry belongs to a study of beta chain features in type 1 diabetes. Study-wide points: Whether TCRB rearrangement is influenced by HLA type was left unresolved in this analysis. The naive, central memory and Treg TCRB repertoires looked more alike in patients than they did in healthy donors.

Trimming left V 5 bases short and J 0 bases short, with 5 bases between. The germline CDR1 and CDR2 sequences are LGHNA and YSLEER. The CDR3 has 14 residues. The chain couples TRBV4-3 to TRBJ2-6, with a possible D match to TRBD1 (5 bases). The sequencing input was naive CD4+ T cells from blood. This TCR was sampled from a man in his late teens or twenties in good health. The CDR3 nucleotides are TGCGCCAGCAGCGACAGCTCTGGGGCCAACGTCCTGACTTTC. As protein: CASSDSSGANVLTF.